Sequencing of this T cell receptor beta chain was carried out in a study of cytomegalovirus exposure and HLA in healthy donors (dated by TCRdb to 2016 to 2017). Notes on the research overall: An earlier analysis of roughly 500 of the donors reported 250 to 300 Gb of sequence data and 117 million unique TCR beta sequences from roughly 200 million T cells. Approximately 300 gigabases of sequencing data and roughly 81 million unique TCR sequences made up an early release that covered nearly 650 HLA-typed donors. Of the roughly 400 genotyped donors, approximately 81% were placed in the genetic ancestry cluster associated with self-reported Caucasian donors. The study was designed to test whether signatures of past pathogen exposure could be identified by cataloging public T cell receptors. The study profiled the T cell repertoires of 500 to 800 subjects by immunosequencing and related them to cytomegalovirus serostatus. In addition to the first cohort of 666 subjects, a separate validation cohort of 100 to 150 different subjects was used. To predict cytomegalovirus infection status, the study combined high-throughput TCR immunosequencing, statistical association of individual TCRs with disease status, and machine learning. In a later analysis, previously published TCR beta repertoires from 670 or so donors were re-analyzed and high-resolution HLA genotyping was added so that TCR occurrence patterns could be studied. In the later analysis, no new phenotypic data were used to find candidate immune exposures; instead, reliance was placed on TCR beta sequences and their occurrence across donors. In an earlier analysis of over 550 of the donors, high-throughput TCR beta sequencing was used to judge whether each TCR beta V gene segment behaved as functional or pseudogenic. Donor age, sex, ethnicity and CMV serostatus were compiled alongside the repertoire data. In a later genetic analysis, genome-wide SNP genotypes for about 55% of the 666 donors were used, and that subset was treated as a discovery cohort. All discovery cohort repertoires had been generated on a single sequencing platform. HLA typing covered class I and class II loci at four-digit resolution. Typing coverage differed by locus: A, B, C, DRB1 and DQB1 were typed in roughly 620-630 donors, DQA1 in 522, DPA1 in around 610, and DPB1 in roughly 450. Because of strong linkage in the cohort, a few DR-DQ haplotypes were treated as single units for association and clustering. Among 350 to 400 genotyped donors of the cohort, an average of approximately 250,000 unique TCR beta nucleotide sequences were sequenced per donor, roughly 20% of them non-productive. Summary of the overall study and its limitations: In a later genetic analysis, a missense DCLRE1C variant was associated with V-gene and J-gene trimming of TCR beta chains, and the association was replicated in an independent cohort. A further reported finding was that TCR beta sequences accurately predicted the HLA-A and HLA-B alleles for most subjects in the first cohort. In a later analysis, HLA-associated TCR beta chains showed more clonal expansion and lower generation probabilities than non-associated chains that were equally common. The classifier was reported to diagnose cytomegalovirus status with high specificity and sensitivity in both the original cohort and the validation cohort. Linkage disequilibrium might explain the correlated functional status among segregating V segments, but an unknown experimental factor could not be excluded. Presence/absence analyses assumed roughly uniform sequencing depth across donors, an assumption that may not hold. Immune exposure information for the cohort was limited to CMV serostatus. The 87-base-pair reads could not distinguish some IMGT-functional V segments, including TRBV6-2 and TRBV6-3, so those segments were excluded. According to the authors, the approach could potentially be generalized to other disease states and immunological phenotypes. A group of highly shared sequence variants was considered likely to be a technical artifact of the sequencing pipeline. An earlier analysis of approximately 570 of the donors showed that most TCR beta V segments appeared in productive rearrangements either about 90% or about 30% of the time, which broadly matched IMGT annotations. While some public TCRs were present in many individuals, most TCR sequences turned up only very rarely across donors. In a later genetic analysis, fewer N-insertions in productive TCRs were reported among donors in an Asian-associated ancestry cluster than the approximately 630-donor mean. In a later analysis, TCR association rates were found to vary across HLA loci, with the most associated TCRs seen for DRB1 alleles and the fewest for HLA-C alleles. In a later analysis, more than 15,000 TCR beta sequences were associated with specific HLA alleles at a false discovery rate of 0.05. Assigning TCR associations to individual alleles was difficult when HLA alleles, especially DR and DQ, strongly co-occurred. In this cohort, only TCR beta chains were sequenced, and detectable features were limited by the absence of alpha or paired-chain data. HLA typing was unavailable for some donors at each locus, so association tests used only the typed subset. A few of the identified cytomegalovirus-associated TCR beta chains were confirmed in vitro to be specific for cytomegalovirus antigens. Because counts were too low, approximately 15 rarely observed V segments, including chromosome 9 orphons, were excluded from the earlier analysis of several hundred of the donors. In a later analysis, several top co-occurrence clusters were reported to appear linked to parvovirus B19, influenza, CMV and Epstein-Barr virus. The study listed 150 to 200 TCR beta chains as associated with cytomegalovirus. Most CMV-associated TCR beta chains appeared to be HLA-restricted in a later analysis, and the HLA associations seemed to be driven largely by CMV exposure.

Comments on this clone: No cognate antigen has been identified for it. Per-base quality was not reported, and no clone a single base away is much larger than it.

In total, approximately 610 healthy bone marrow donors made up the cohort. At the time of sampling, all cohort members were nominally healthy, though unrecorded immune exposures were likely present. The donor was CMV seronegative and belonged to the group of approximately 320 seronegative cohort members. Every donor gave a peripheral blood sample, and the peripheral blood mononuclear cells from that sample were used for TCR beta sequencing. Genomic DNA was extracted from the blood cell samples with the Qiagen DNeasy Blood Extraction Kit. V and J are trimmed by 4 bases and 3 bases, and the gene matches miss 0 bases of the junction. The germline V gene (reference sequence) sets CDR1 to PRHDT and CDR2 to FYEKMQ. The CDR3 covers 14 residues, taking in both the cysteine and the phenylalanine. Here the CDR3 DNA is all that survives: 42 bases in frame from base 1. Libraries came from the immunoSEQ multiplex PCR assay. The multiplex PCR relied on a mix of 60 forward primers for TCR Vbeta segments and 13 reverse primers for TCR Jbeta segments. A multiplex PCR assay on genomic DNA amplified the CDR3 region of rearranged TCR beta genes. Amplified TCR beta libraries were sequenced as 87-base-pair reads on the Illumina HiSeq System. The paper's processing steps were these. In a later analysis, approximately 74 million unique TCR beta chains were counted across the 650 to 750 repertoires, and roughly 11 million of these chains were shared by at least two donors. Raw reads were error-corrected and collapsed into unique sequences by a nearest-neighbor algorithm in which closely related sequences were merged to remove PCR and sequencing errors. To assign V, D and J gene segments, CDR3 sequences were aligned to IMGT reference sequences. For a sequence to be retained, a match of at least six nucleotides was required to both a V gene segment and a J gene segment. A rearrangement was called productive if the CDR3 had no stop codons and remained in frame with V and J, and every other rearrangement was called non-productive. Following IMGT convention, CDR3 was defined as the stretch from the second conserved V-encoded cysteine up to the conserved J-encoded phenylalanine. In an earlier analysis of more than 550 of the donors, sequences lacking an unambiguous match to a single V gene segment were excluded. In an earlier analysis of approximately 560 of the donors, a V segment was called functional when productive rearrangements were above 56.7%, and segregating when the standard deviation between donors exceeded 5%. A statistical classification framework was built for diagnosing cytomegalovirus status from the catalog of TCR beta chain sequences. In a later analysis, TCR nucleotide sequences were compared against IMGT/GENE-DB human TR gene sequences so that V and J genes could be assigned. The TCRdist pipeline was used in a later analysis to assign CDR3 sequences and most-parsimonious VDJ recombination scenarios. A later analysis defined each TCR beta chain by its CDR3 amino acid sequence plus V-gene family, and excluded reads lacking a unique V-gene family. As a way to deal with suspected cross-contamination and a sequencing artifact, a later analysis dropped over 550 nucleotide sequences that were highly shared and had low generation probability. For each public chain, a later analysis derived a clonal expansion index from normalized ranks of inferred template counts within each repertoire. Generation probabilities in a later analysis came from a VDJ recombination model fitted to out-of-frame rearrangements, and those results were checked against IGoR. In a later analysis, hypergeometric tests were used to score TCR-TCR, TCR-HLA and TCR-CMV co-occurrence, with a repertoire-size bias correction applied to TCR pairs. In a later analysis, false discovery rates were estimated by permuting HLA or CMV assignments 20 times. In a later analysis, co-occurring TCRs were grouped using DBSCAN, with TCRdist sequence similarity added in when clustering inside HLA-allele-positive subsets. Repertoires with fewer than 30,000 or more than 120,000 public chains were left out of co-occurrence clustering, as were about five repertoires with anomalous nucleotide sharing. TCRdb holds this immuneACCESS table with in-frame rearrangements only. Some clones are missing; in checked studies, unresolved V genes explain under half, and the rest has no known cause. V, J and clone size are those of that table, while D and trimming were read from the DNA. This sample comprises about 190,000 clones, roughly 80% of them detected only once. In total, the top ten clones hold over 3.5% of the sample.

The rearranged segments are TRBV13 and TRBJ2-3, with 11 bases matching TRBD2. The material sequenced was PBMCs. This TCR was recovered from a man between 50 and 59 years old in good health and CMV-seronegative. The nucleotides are TGTGCCAGCAGCTGGACTAGCGGGACAGATACGCAGTATTTT. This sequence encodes CASSWTSGTDTQYF.